The 26 T cell receptor beta chains below all came from one sample that was sequenced in a study of Graves' ophthalmopathy and Graves' hyperthyroidism. From RNA, the CDR3 regions of TCR beta chains were amplified and sequenced. HTBI primers were used in a first-round RT-PCR, which preceded a second-round multiplex PCR. TCRdb reprocessed the multiplex PCR reads via MiXCR and lists one record per CDR3 protein. The data contain around 520,000 distinct CDR3 sequences, under 45% of them singletons. The sequencing input was peripheral blood or thyroid tissue (not recorded which). These receptor sequences come from an adult man with Graves' hyperthyroidism.

Only a few counts were recorded for this clonotype. The chain combines TRBV30 with TRBJ1-1, with unresolved D. Germline-derived CDR1 and CDR2 are GTSNPN and SVGIG (reference sequence). The CDR3 extends over 13 amino acids. V was pared by 0 bases and J by 2 bases, with 7 bases between. In DNA, the CDR3 is TGTGCCTGGAGTGTGTTGCCTAACACTGAAGCTTTCTTT. Its protein is CAWSVLPNTEAFF.

The V call is TRBV7-2, the J call TRBJ2-3; D gene unclear. Germline CDR1 reads SGHTA; CDR2 reads FQGNSA. The CDR3 is made up of 15 amino acids. V lost 2 bases, J lost 0 bases, and 9 bases lay in between. The CDR3 region has the DNA TGTGCCAGCAGCTTAATCGTTACTAGCACAGATACGCAGTATTTT. Translation gives CASSLIVTSTDTQYF.

The chain is built from TRBV12-3 or TRBV12-4 and TRBJ2-2; D might be TRBD2 (5 bases). CDR3 length: 13 amino acids. V dropped 6 bases and J dropped 7 bases, with 12 bases sitting between them. The chain's CDR3 is CASSRVAGGELFF. The CDR3 nucleotides are TGTGCCAGCAGCCGGGTGGCGGGCGGGGAGCTGTTTTTT.

The chain carries TRBV7-9 and TRBJ1-4; D is perhaps TRBD1 (5 bases). This CDR3 comprises 16 residues. V was pared by 3 bases and J by 5 bases, with 16 bases between. CDR1 is SEHNR and CDR2 is FQNEAQ in the germline V gene (reference sequence). This chain's CDR3 is CASSFPPQKGNEKLFF. Here the CDR3 DNA reads TGTGCCAGCAGCTTCCCTCCACAAAAGGGGAATGAAAAACTGTTTTTT.

The chain carries TRBV20-1 and TRBJ1-5, with 8 bases that match TRBD1. V gave up 6 bases and J gave up 3 bases; unmatched junction bases: 4. Germline lookup yields CDR1 DFQATT and CDR2 SNEGSKA (reference sequence). The CDR3 has 13 amino acids. CDR3 residues: CSAPDRVNQPQHF. The CDR3 region has the DNA TGCAGTGCCCCGGACAGGGTCAATCAGCCCCAGCATTTT.

The table lists this clonotype with many counts. The V call is TRBV12-3 or TRBV12-4, the J call TRBJ1-2; 11 bases match TRBD1. This CDR3 spans 13 amino acids. The V and J ends lost 6 bases and 6 bases, in that order; junction bases with no gene match: 3. The CDR3 sequence: CASRRTGGDGYTF. CDR3 nucleotides: TGTGCCAGCAGGCGGACAGGGGGCGATGGCTACACCTTC.

This rearrangement joins TRBV29-1 to TRBJ2-2; 7 bases line up with TRBD2. Germline V lookup: CDR1 SQVTM, CDR2 ANQGSEA. The trim removed 6 bases at V and 4 bases at J, leaving 2 bases unmatched. This CDR3 is 12 amino acids long. CDR3 nucleotide sequence: TGCAGCGTCACGGGGGGCACCGGGGAGCTGTTTTTT. The encoded protein is CSVTGGTGELFF.

Comments on this clonotype: With a much larger clone just one base away, this may be a read error. It is likely a read error, because the conserved phenylalanine at the end of the CDR3 is missing. This chain links TRBV12-3 or TRBV12-4 with TRBJ1-6; a possible D gene is TRBD1 (5 bases). This CDR3 comprises 15 residues. Trimming cost V 1 base and J 11 bases, with 15 bases left between them. The CDR3 reads CASSLGDPSRAPLHL. The CDR3 nucleotides are TGTGCCAGCAGTTTAGGGGACCCCTCCCGGGCACCCCTCCACCTT.

In its sample, this clonotype was seen many times. The chain has TRBV6-6 and TRBJ2-7; 8 bases fit TRBD1. There are 14 residues in the CDR3. V was clipped by 5 bases and J by 2 bases; unmatched bases: 5. Germline CDR1 is MNHNY and CDR2 is SVGAGI (reference sequence). This CDR3 is CASSRDRGTYEQYF. The CDR3, as DNA: TGTGCCAGCAGTCGAGACAGGGGTACCTACGAGCAGTACTTC.

This clonotype was recorded many times. The CDR3 DNA sequence: TGCAGTGCTGAGGCTTTGGGAGAAAATCAGCCCCAGCATTTT. Its translation: CSAEALGENQPQHF. The V gene is TRBV20-1, the J gene TRBJ1-5; unclear D gene. The CDR3 extends over 14 amino acids. Trimming pared 5 bases from V and 4 bases from J, leaving 15 bases between. Germline CDR1 is DFQATT and CDR2 is SNEGSKA (reference sequence).

This clonotype was detected ten times or more. The rearrangement joins TRBV19 to TRBJ2-5; D gene uncertain. The CDR3 contains 11 residues. The germline V gene has CDR1 LNHDA and CDR2 SQIVND (reference sequence). V lost 3 bases to trimming and J lost 4 bases, with 3 bases between them. The CDR3 sequence is CASSMRETQYF. CDR3 in DNA: TGTGCCAGTAGTATGAGAGAGACCCAGTACTTC.

This clonotype showed up many times. The J gene is TRBJ1-1, the V gene TRBV10-3; no clear D gene. The CDR3 loop spans 15 amino acids. Germline V gene data show CDR1 as ENHRY and CDR2 as SYGVKD. V dropped 6 bases and J dropped 2 bases, with 16 bases sitting between them. The CDR3 is CAISLSFTVNTEAFF. CDR3 sequence (DNA): TGTGCCATCAGCTTGAGCTTTACAGTAAACACTGAAGCTTTCTTT.

Worth noting for this clonotype: A much larger clone sits a single nucleotide away, making a read error possible. The rearrangement joins TRBV7-2 to TRBJ1-5; a possible D gene is TRBD1 (6 bases). Germline V lookup: CDR1 SGHTA, CDR2 FQGNSA. The CDR3 length is 15 residues. The CDR3 DNA is TGTGTCAGCAGCTTAGCTGGACAGTTTAATCAGCCCCAGCATTTT. The encoded protein is CVSSLAGQFNQPQHF.

The chain has TRBV12-3 or TRBV12-4 and TRBJ2-5; weak D call: TRBD1 (6 bases). The J call is doubtful: the DNA matches TRBJ2-1 better. The CDR3 contains 13 residues. The CDR3 is CASRQGSYNEQFF. CDR3 nucleotide sequence: TGTGCCAGCAGACAGGGTTCCTACAATGAGCAGTTCTTC.

A note on this clonotype: The junction does not match germline at one end; this may be a read error. The J gene is TRBJ2-7, the V gene TRBV7-9, with 15 nucleotides matching TRBD2. The CDR3 has 18 amino acids. CDR1 is SEHNR, CDR2 FQNEAQ, per germline (reference sequence). CDR3 coding DNA: TGCGCCAGCAGTACCCCGGGACTAGCGGGGGGACGCTCCTACGAGCAGTACTTC. The encoded protein is CASSTPGLAGGRSYEQYF. Using reference TRBV7-9 and TRBJ2-7 for the parts outside the CDR3, the full variable domain is DTGVSQNPRHKITKRGQNVTFRCDPISEHNRLYWYRQTLGQGPEFLTYFQNEAQLEKSRLLSDRFSAERPKGSFSTLEIQRTEQGDSAMYLCASSTPGLAGGRSYEQYFGPGTRLTVT.

This clonotype was seen repeatedly, ten times or more. This sequence joins TRBV19 and TRBJ2-7; D is perhaps TRBD1 (5 bases). This CDR3 has 14 residues. The germline V and J ends were trimmed by 9 bases and 0 bases, with 15 bases remaining between them. Looked up from germline, CDR1 is LNHDA and CDR2 is SQIVND (reference sequence). Here the CDR3 reads CASSSTGYSYEQYF. DNA of the CDR3: TGTGCCAGCAGCTCCACAGGTTACTCCTACGAGCAGTACTTC. Complete variable domain (other parts from reference TRBV19 and TRBJ2-7): DGGITQSPKYLFRKEGQNVTLSCEQNLNHDAMYWYRQDPGQGLRLIYYSQIVNDFQKGDIAEGYSVSREKKESFPLTVTSAQKNPTAFYLCASSSTGYSYEQYFGPGTRLTVT.

Notes on this clonotype: A read error may explain this, as a much larger clone is one base away. The chain joins TRBV19 to TRBJ1-2; 9 nucleotides match TRBD1. Germline CDR1 reads LNHDA; CDR2 reads SQIVND (reference sequence). The CDR3 totals 14 residues. CDR3 nucleotide sequence: TGTGCCAGTAGCCCAGGGACAGGGACCTATGACTACACCTTC. Translation gives CASSPGTGTYDYTF.

There are many counts of this clonotype. V and J are TRBV9 and TRBJ1-5; TRBD1 is a possible D gene (5 bases). The CDR3 has 15 amino acids. V lost 0 bases, J lost 7 bases, and 14 bases lay in between. Per germline, CDR1 SGDLS and CDR2 YYNGEE. CDR3 nucleotides: TGTGCCAGCAGCGTAGGTGAGGGACTGAGACAGCCCCAGCATTTT. Amino acid sequence: CASSVGEGLRQPQHF. Full variable domain (missing parts from reference TRBV9 and TRBJ1-5): DSGVTQTPKHLITATGQRVTLRCSPRSGDLSVYWYQQSLDQGLQFLIQYYNGEERAKGNILERFSAQQFPDLHSELNLSSLELGDSALYFCASSVGEGLRQPQHFGDGTRLSIL.

This clonotype occurred once. The chain employs TRBV7-2 and TRBJ2-5; possibly TRBD1 for D (6 bases). Germline V gene sequence: CDR1 SGHTA, CDR2 FQGNSA. The V and J ends lost 2 bases and 9 bases respectively, with 10 bases between them. The CDR3 is 12 amino acids. The CDR3 here is CASSLNRESQYF. The CDR3 nucleotides read TGTGCCAGCAGCTTAAACAGGGAGTCCCAGTACTTC. Full variable domain (remainder filled in from reference TRBV7-2 and TRBJ2-5): GAGVSQSPSNKVTEKGKDVELRCDPISGHTALYWYRQSLGQGLEFLIYFQGNSAPDKSGLPSDRFSAERTGGSVSTLTIQRTQQEDSAVYLCASSLNRESQYFGPGTRLLVL.

This clonotype was observed many times. J is TRBJ1-6 and V is TRBV10-3, with unresolved D. This CDR3 comprises 14 residues. Germline assignment: CDR1 ENHRY and CDR2 SYGVKD. Trimming pared 4 bases from V and 4 bases from J, leaving 8 bases between. The CDR3 nucleotides are TGTGCCATCAGTGCAAACAGTTATAATTCACCCCTCCACTTT. It translates to CAISANSYNSPLHF.

This clonotype was recorded many times. The J gene is TRBJ1-1, the V gene TRBV20-1; no definite D call. The CDR3 has 15 residues. From germline, CDR1 is DFQATT and CDR2 SNEGSKA (reference sequence). Trimming cost V 3 bases and J 5 bases, with 19 bases left between them. The chain's CDR3 is CSASNLADAETEAFF. In DNA, the CDR3 is TGCAGTGCTAGTAATCTGGCAGACGCGGAGACTGAAGCTTTCTTT.

The chain is built from TRBV29-1 and TRBJ1-3; the match to TRBD1 covers 7 bases. V lost 7 bases, J lost 3 bases, and 6 bases stayed unmatched. CDR1 is SQVTM and CDR2 is ANQGSEA in the germline V gene. The CDR3 spans 13 residues. The DNA of the CDR3 is TGCAGCGCCTCGACAGGGTTTGGAAACACCATATATTTT. Protein: CSASTGFGNTIYF.

This clonotype was picked up many times. The chain couples TRBV9 to TRBJ2-7; D is undetermined. The germline gives CDR1 SGDLS, CDR2 YYNGEE. Trimming pared 2 bases from V and 0 bases from J, leaving 9 bases between. The CDR3 runs to 14 residues. The CDR3 protein is CASSVNQASYEQYF. The CDR3 DNA sequence: TGTGCCAGCAGCGTGAACCAGGCCTCCTACGAGCAGTACTTC.

The chain couples TRBV6-5 to TRBJ1-2; 10 nucleotides line up with TRBD1. The V gene's germline CDR1 is MNHEY and CDR2 SVGAGI. The trim removed 4 bases at V and 8 bases at J, leaving 10 bases unmatched. The CDR3 is made up of 15 amino acids. The CDR3 is CASSSPDRGIRGYTF. The CDR3 region has the DNA TGTGCCAGCAGTTCCCCGGACAGGGGGATCAGGGGCTACACCTTC.

This clonotype was seen many times. This chain joins TRBV9 and TRBJ2-6, with D hard to call. The CDR3 sequence is 12 residues long. The V gene's germline CDR1 is SGDLS and CDR2 YYNGEE. V gave up 6 bases and J gave up 4 bases, with 5 bases separating them. CDR3 bases: TGTGCCAGCAACTTAGGGGCCAACGTCCTGACTTTC. This translates into CASNLGANVLTF.

Ten or more counts support this clonotype. The chain uses TRBV7-8 and TRBJ2-7, with 9 bases lining up with TRBD2. The J segment lost 0 bases and the V segment lost 5 bases, leaving 20 bases of the junction unmatched. The CDR3 covers 20 residues. Germline values: CDR1 SGHVS, CDR2 FQNEAQ. The CDR3 coding sequence is TGTGCCAGCAGCGGGTTGGGGTCAAACTTAGCGGGAGTATTCTCCTACGAGCAGTACTTC. Translated, it gives CASSGLGSNLAGVFSYEQYF.